These T cell receptor beta chains were read from a single sample in a study of shared clonotypes between healthy human individuals. Sequencing used immunoSEQ multiplex PCR; TCRdb keeps in-frame clones, though not all of them. The sample has more than 2 million clones; nearly 97% are singletons. Input material: naive CD4+ T cells sorted from blood. These receptors were collected from a man aged 18 to 29 in good health. Both conserved end residues are part of each CDR3. Fields, in order: clone size, V gene, J gene, CDR3 protein. Clone size is stated in some rows and not others, as once, few, many or a class when expanded.

.	TRBV5-1	TRBJ2-1	CASSSNSGGLFNEQFF
.	TRBV10-1	TRBJ2-4	CASSDSGAKNIQYF
.	TRBV10-2	TRBJ2-7	CASRRGGAAEQYF
.	TRBV19	TRBJ2-3	CASSPNRVTTDTQYF
.	TRBV7-2	TRBJ2-7	CASRLAGASYEQYF
.	TRBV27	TRBJ2-7	CASSPGPGGSSYEQYF
.	TRBV5-1	TRBJ1-3	CASSPGTTGNTIYF
.	TRBV5-6	TRBJ2-2	CASRAGTANTGELFF
once	TRBV11-2	TRBJ2-7	CASSLGTGFSYEQYF
.	TRBV5-1	TRBJ1-2	CASGQTGGNGYTF
.	TRBV5-1	TRBJ2-7	CASSLDRADPYEQYF
.	TRBV29-1	TRBJ2-1	CSVDAPGLYNEQFF
once	TRBV27	TRBJ2-7	CASSTRGAARYEQYF
.	TRBV5-1	TRBJ2-7	CASSLGQGGEQYF
.	TRBV28	TRBJ1-5	CASSSPGPNQPQHF
.	TRBV4-1	TRBJ1-4	CASSPIPGTGGFAVEKLFF
.	TRBV5-1	TRBJ1-1	CASSLRVDTEAFF
.	TRBV6-1	TRBJ2-7	CASSLAGGHEQYF
.	TRBV7-2	TRBJ1-4	CASSLGSGTTNEKLFF
.	TRBV20-1	TRBJ2-3	CSFGSDTQYF
.	TRBV5-1	TRBJ2-1	CASSSQGRVTYNEQFF
.	TRBV7-6	TRBJ1-4	CASSPRQLATNEKLFF
.	TRBV29-1	TRBJ1-1	CSVEIQGTEAFF
.	TRBV12-5	TRBJ1-3	CASGQASGNTIYF
.	TRBV5-1	TRBJ2-7	CASSGRERRIYEQYF
.	TRBV7-2	TRBJ2-7	CASSLQIPPGEQYF
.	TRBV30	TRBJ2-7	CAWSGGKGIYEQYF
.	TRBV4-1	TRBJ1-4	CASSHQSGGGKLFF
.	TRBV18	TRBJ2-3	CASSPQGQTDTQYF
once	TRBV9	TRBJ2-1	CASSPGLAGSVEQFF
.	TRBV4-1	TRBJ2-2	CASSQPLVNTGELFF
.	TRBV30	TRBJ1-1	CAWSAPGFGNTEAFF
.	TRBV25-1	TRBJ2-5	CASSEFKAGAKETQYF
.	TRBV5-5	TRBJ2-5	CASSLTQGVTQYF
.	TRBV7-2	TRBJ2-7	CASSLLEGGFYEQYF
few	TRBV4-1	TRBJ2-7	CASSRTALDEQYF
.	TRBV18	TRBJ2-3	CASSPLTNSADTQYF
.	TRBV15	TRBJ1-5	CATSADWNQPQHF
.	TRBV10-3	TRBJ2-5	CAITSGSPGGTQYF
.	TRBV2	TRBJ1-6	CASRSSYNSPLHF
.	TRBV6-5	TRBJ2-5	CASRRTATGETQYF
.	TRBV9	TRBJ1-1	CASSPVGGTEAFF
.	TRBV11-2	TRBJ2-1	CASSLPGNEQFF
.	TRBV6-1	TRBJ2-1	CASSEWASGSYNEQFF
.	TRBV4-1	TRBJ2-7	CASSQDEAGRSYEQYF
.	TRBV30	TRBJ1-5	CAWKQGNQPQHF
.	TRBV5-1	TRBJ2-3	CASSKGDTDTQYF
.	TRBV18	TRBJ1-2	CASSSGSTSYGYTF
.	TRBV7-8	TRBJ2-5	CASSLSGLAGQETQYF
once	TRBV14	TRBJ2-3	CASSQVGGNKQYF
.	TRBV10-1	TRBJ2-1	CASSDWASGRDDNEQFF